This T cell receptor beta chain was identified in a study of human T cells and chemical hapten exposure. About the research overall: Sensitization was performed using 2% DPC on a roughly 2 cm by roughly 2 cm upper inner arm skin site. Patients' scalps got diphenylcyclopropenone weekly throughout the approximately 25-week study.

For the library, individual cDNA molecules each received unique molecular identifiers. MiXCR was run by TCRdb on the RACE reads, yielding one entry per CDR3 protein. The sample has about 99,000 distinct CDR3 sequences, approximately 13% seen once. This clonotype was seen a few times. Its antigen is not known. Noted time point: patch test 1, 2 weeks after DPC sensitization. Described treatment: therapeutic diphenylcyclopropenone sensitization with weekly scalp DPC. V lost 6 bases to trimming and J lost 6 bases; unmatched junction nucleotides: 8. CDR1 and CDR2 from the germline V gene are MNHEY and SVGAGI. The CDR3 contains 16 residues. Study results and limitations: DPC sensitization did not alter TCRs above 1 in 1000 frequency.

The sequencing used whole blood, collected in connection with sensitization to the hapten diphenylcyclopropenone (DPC). The V call is TRBV6-5, the J call TRBJ2-3, with 14 bases that match TRBD2. The source of this sequence is a woman in her thirties or forties with alopecia areata. Some clones in this sample may be carry-over from other donors' samples. The CDR3 reads CASRSTSGRAWDTQYF. The CDR3 DNA reads TGTGCCAGCAGATCGACTAGCGGGAGGGCCTGGGATACGCAGTATTTT.